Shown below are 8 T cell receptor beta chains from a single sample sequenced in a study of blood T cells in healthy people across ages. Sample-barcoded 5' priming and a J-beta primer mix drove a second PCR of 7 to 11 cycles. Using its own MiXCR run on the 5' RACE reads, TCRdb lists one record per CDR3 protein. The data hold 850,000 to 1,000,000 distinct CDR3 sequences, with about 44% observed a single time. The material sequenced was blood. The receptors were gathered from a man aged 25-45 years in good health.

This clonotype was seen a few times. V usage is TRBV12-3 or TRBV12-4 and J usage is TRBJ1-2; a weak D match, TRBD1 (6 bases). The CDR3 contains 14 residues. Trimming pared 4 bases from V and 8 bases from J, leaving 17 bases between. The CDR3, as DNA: TGTGCCAGCAGTTCATCGCCAGGGGAAGCGGGCTACACCTTC. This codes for CASSSSPGEAGYTF.

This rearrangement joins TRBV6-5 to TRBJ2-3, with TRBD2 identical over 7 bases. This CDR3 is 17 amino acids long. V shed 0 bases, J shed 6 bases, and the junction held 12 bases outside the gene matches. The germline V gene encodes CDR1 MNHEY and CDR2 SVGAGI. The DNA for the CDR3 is TGTGCCAGCAGTTACTCGCCCTCGGCTCCGGGAGGCGATACGCAGTATTTT. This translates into CASSYSPSAPGGDTQYF.

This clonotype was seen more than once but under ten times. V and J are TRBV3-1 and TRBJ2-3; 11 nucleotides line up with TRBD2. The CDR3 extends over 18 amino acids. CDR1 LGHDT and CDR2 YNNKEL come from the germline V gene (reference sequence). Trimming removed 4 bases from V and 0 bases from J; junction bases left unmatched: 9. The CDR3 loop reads CASSPGLAGLPSTDTQYF. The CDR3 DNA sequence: TGTGCCAGCAGCCCCGGACTAGCGGGCCTACCTAGCACAGATACGCAGTATTTT.

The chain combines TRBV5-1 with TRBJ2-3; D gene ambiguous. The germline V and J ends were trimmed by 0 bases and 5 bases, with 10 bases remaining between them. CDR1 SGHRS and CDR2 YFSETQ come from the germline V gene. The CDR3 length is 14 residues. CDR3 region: CASSLGRGGDTQYF. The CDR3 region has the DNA TGCGCCAGCAGCTTGGGCCGTGGCGGAGATACGCAGTATTTT.

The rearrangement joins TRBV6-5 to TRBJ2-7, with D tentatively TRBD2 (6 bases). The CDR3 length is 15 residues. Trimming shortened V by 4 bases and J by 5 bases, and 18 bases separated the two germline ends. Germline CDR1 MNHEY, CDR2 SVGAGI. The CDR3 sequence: CASSSRDWGYHEQYF. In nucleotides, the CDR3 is TGTGCCAGCAGTTCCCGGGACTGGGGCTATCACGAGCAGTACTTC.

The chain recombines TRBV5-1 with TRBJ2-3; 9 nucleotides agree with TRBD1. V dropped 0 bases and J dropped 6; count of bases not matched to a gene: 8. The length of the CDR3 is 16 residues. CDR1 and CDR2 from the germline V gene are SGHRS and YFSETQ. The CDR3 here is CASSLGGTGIIDTQYF. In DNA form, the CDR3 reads TGCGCCAGCAGCTTGGGGGGGACAGGGATTATCGATACGCAGTATTTT.

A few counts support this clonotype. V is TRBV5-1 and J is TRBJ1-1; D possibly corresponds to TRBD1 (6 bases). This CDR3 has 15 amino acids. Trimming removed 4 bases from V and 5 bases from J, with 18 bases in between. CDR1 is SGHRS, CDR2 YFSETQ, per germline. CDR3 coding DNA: TGCGCCAGCAGCCTCCAGGAGGGGGTGGGTACTGAAGCTTTCTTT. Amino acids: CASSLQEGVGTEAFF.

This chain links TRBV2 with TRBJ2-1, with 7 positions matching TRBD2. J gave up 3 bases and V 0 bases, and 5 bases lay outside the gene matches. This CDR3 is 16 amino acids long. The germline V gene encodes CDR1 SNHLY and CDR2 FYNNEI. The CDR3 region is CASSEAGRGHYNEQFF. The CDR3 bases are TGTGCCAGCAGTGAAGCGGGGAGGGGCCACTACAATGAGCAGTTCTTC.